Here is one T cell receptor (beta chain) with its context. Original processing methods: Among patient CD8+ clones larger than 1%, matches to published virus-specific TCRB sequences were rare. Only in-frame clones appear in the TCRdb table, and some are missing; sequencing was by immunoSEQ multiplex PCR. From that table come the V and J calls and clone size; the DNA was used to work out D and trimming. The data contain 15,000 or so clones, about 80% of them singletons. V was shortened by 1 base and J by 7 bases, with 8 bases between the two germline ends. CDR1 is LNHDA, CDR2 SQIVND, per germline (reference sequence). This CDR3 contains 13 residues. This sample is drawn from a study of somatic mutations in cytotoxic T cells in rheumatoid arthritis.

The J gene is TRBJ2-1, the V gene TRBV19, with a weak D call TRBD2 (6 bases). The TCR was taken from an adult with rheumatoid arthritis. Sequencing was done on a sample of CD8+ T cells sorted from blood. CDR3 amino acids: CASSIAGENEQFF. As DNA, the CDR3 is TGTGCCAGTAGTATAGCGGGAGAGAATGAGCAGTTCTTC.